The next 2 T cell receptor beta chains were all read from a single sample in a study of T cells after yellow fever vaccination. MiXCR, applied by TCRdb to the 5' RACE reads, yields one record per CDR3 protein. The table records hundreds of thousands of distinct CDR3 sequences, over 9% of them present only once. Sequencing was performed on PBMCs, taken on the day of the yellow fever booster vaccination. The source of these receptors is a man between 25 and 39 years old who received the YFV17D yellow fever vaccine.

The chain's CDR3 is CASSLTYDLGRTDTQYF. The CDR3 DNA is TGTGCCAGCAGCTTAACGTATGATCTAGGACGAACAGATACGCAGTATTTT. The V call is TRBV7-3, the J call TRBJ2-3; D unresolved. This CDR3 is 17 amino acids long. Trimming pared 0 bases from V and 3 bases from J, leaving 16 bases between. Germline values: CDR1 SGHTA, CDR2 FQGTGA.

This clonotype was recorded many times. V is TRBV7-2 and J is TRBJ2-5; D unclear. CDR3 length: 11 residues. Per the germline V gene, CDR1 is SGHTA and CDR2 is FQGNSA. The V end was cut by 2 bases, the J end by 5 bases, with 3 bases between. The CDR3 reads CASSLHETQYF. DNA for the CDR3: TGTGCCAGCAGCTTACACGAGACCCAGTACTTC.